The rows below give T cell receptor beta chains drawn from one sample of a study of blood T cell repertoires in COVID-19. Using immunoSEQ multiplex PCR, the repertoire was profiled, and TCRdb retains in-frame clones only, with some absent. The data contain approximately 100,000 clones, just over 90% of them singletons. The specimen sequenced was peripheral blood. All receptors derive from a man aged 55 to 70 with acute or convalescent COVID-19. Each CDR3 is given with its conserved first and last residue. Each record gives: D gene, V gene, J gene, clone size, CDR3 DNA, CDR3 protein. A D gene is named only where the DNA matches it firmly. Where a row states a size, it is once, few, many or the class of an expanded clone; other rows omit it.

-	TRBV18	TRBJ1-6	-	TGTGCCAGCTCCACTGGTTATAATTCACCCCTCCACTTT	CASSTGYNSPLHF
-	TRBV2	TRBJ1-4	-	TGTGCCAGCAGTTTTGACAGGCCCGCAACTAATGAAAAACTGTTTTTT	CASSFDRPATNEKLFF
-	TRBV7-8	TRBJ1-3	-	TGTGCCAGCAGCTTAGTATTGGGGGGTCTCGCTGGAAACACCATATATTTT	CASSLVLGGLAGNTIYF
TRBD1	TRBV5-1	TRBJ1-3	-	TGCGCCAGCAGCTTGAACCCCTCCTTAGGACAGGGACCTGGAAACACCATATATTTT	CASSLNPSLGQGPGNTIYF
TRBD1	TRBV7-3	TRBJ2-6	once	TGTGCCAGCAGCTTAACTTCGTCGTTGACAGGGCCTCCCTCTGGGGCCAACGTCCTGACTTTC	CASSLTSSLTGPPSGANVLTF
-	TRBV5-1	TRBJ2-3	-	TGCGCCAGCAGCTCCGGGGATACGCAGTATTTT	CASSSGDTQYF
TRBD2	TRBV2	TRBJ2-1	-	TGTGCCAGCAGGGAAGTCTGGGGGGGGACTTACAATGAGCAGTTCTTC	CASREVWGGTYNEQFF
-	TRBV25-1	TRBJ2-3	-	TGTGCCAGCAGTGATACTGGGGCCCTCACAGATACGCAGTATTTT	CASSDTGALTDTQYF
TRBD1	TRBV7-9	TRBJ2-7	-	TGTGCCAGCAGCCGAACGACAGGGCCCTACGAGCAGTACTTC	CASSRTTGPYEQYF
-	TRBV11-1	TRBJ1-1	-	TGTGCCAGCAACAGAGTAAGGGGAACTGAAGCTTTCTTT	CASNRVRGTEAFF
-	TRBV27	TRBJ1-3	-	TGTGCCAGCAGCCCCTTGGGGGGCTCTGGAAACACCATATATTTT	CASSPLGGSGNTIYF
-	TRBV30	TRBJ1-1	-	TGTGCCTGGAAAGAGGGAGTAAGGGCGTTTAAGGACACTGAAGCTTTCTTT	CAWKEGVRAFKDTEAFF
-	TRBV5-1	TRBJ2-7	-	TGCGCCAGCAGCTTGGTCGGGGTGAGCTCCTACGAGCAGTACTTC	CASSLVGVSSYEQYF
TRBD2	TRBV27	TRBJ2-1	-	TGTGCCAGCAGGGGGACTAGCGGGAGGGCCGGGGTCACAGGAGAGCAGTTCTTC	CASRGTSGRAGVTGEQFF
TRBD1	TRBV13	TRBJ1-2	-	TGTGCCAGCAGCTTATCACCAGGGGGGTATGGCTACACCTTC	CASSLSPGGYGYTF
-	TRBV6-5	TRBJ1-1	few	TGTGCCAGCAGTCGGGGGGGGACTGAAGCTTTCTTT	CASSRGGTEAFF
-	TRBV11-2	TRBJ1-2	-	TGTGCCAGCAGCCGACAGTTCTCCTATGGCTACACCTTC	CASSRQFSYGYTF
-	TRBV5-4	TRBJ2-5	-	TGTGCCAGCAGCTCGACACCTCTCACGGGAGCGGAGGGGCGGGAGACCCAGTACTTC	CASSSTPLTGAEGRETQYF
TRBD1	TRBV28	TRBJ1-5	-	TGTGCCACCAGAGACAGGGCCTCTAATCAGCCCCAGCATTTT	CATRDRASNQPQHF
TRBD1	TRBV27	TRBJ1-1	-	TGTGCCAGCAGTCTGGGACAGGGGTACATGAACACTGAAGCTTTCTTT	CASSLGQGYMNTEAFF
TRBD2	TRBV7-3	TRBJ2-1	-	TGTGCCAGCAGCTCCCTCTCCAGCGGGAGGAGGAATGAGCAGTTCTTC	CASSSLSSGRRNEQFF
-	TRBV10-1	TRBJ2-7	-	TGCGCCAGCAGTGCCGGGTCAAGGGAGCAGTACTTC	CASSAGSREQYF
TRBD1	TRBV2	TRBJ1-2	-	TGTGCCAGCAGGGACAGGGAAGGCGGCTACACCTTC	CASRDREGGYTF
TRBD2	TRBV30	TRBJ2-1	-	TGTGCCTGGAGTAGCCCTGGGGTGGGAGGGCCTAGGGGTGAGCAGTTCTTC	CAWSSPGVGGPRGEQFF
-	TRBV7-6	TRBJ1-5	-	TGTGCCAGCAGCTTAGGGTCCGGAGGAAATCAGCCCCAGCATTTT	CASSLGSGGNQPQHF
TRBD1	TRBV5-4	TRBJ2-3	-	TGTGCCAGCGCCCGGTGGACAGGGGGCGGTGATACGCAGTATTTT	CASARWTGGGDTQYF
-	TRBV13	TRBJ1-1	-	TGTGCCAGCAGCCTCTGGACTACTGAAGCTTTCTTT	CASSLWTTEAFF
TRBD1	TRBV5-1	TRBJ1-1	-	TGCGCCAGCAGCAACCAGGGGGCGGACACTGAAGCTTTCTTT	CASSNQGADTEAFF
-	TRBV19	TRBJ2-3	-	TGTGCCAGTAGTTTCGATGATGGTCTAGCCGGAGATACGCAGTATTTT	CASSFDDGLAGDTQYF
TRBD2	TRBV5-1	TRBJ2-7	-	TGCGCCAGCAGCCGAATAAGCGGGATGATGTACGAGCAGTACTTC	CASSRISGMMYEQYF
TRBD1	TRBV28	TRBJ1-4	-	TGTGCCAGCATTGGCCCCTACAGGGGCCGGGGTGAAAAACTGTTTTTT	CASIGPYRGRGEKLFF
TRBD1	TRBV5-3	TRBJ2-7	-	TGTGCCAGAAGCTTGGTAGGGTGGGACAGGGAGTCCTACGAGCAGTACTTC	CARSLVGWDRESYEQYF
TRBD1	TRBV15	TRBJ2-3	-	TGTGCCACCAGCAGAGGTCCGGGACAGGCATCTAGCACAGATACGCAGTATTTT	CATSRGPGQASSTDTQYF
-	TRBV28	TRBJ1-3	-	TGTGCCAGCAGAACCGGGACAATCTCTGGAAACACCATATATTTT	CASRTGTISGNTIYF
TRBD1	TRBV5-1	TRBJ2-1	-	TGCGCCAGCAACGACAGGGCAGGCAATGAGCAGTTCTTC	CASNDRAGNEQFF
TRBD1	TRBV2	TRBJ1-2	-	TGTGCCAGCACCTCACAGGGGAGTGGCTACACCTTC	CASTSQGSGYTF
-	TRBV28	TRBJ1-2	-	TGTGCCAGCCTCCCCGGGGGGGACATCTATGGCTACACCTTC	CASLPGGDIYGYTF
-	TRBV9	TRBJ1-2	-	TGTGCCAGCAGCGCCGACTGGTTAAATGGCTACACCTTC	CASSADWLNGYTF
TRBD1	TRBV4-1	TRBJ2-5	-	TGCGCCAGCAGCCGGCTACAAGGGGGCTATCAAGAGACCCAGTACTTC	CASSRLQGGYQETQYF
TRBD1	TRBV27	TRBJ2-3	once	TGTGCCAGCAGTTCACAGGGGGCGACGCAGTATTTT	CASSSQGATQYF
TRBD1	TRBV11-3	TRBJ2-1	-	TGTGCCAGCAGCTTAGCGGACAGGCCCTACAATGAGCAGTTCTTC	CASSLADRPYNEQFF
TRBD1	TRBV19	TRBJ1-1	-	TGTGCCAGTAGCCTACAGGGGGGAGGCACTGAAGCTTTCTTT	CASSLQGGGTEAFF
-	TRBV5-1	TRBJ1-3	-	TGCGCCAGCAGCCCGGCCGTGGGGCGAGGAAACACCATATATTTT	CASSPAVGRGNTIYF
-	TRBV27	TRBJ1-4	-	TGTGCCAGCAGACGAAGACAGACCGGAGATGAAAAACTGTTTTTT	CASRRRQTGDEKLFF
-	TRBV2	TRBJ2-7	-	TGTGCCAGCAAAGACTCTTTATACGAGCAGTACTTC	CASKDSLYEQYF
-	TRBV5-4	TRBJ1-1	-	TGTGCCAGCAGCTTGGGGCAGATGAACACTGAAGCTTTCTTT	CASSLGQMNTEAFF
TRBD1	TRBV5-4	TRBJ2-3	-	TGTGCCAGCAGCGTGGACAGGGCATCTAGCACAGATACGCAGTATTTT	CASSVDRASSTDTQYF
-	TRBV18	TRBJ1-1	-	TGTGCCAGCTCACCCCAGAGGGTTGGTCCCACTGAAGCTTTCTTT	CASSPQRVGPTEAFF
-	TRBV19	TRBJ1-2	-	TGTGCCAGTAAAGTCCGAGGTGGCGGCTACACCTTC	CASKVRGGGYTF
TRBD1	TRBV15	TRBJ2-3	-	TGTGCCACCAGCGGGCTACCGGGACAGGGGAAAGATACGCAGTATTTT	CATSGLPGQGKDTQYF
TRBD2	TRBV9	TRBJ2-4	-	TGTGCCAGCAGCGTAGAACTAGCGGGAGTCTCGGGAAACATTCAGTACTTC	CASSVELAGVSGNIQYF
-	TRBV25-1	TRBJ1-3	once	TGTGCCAGCAGTATTGGGGCAGGGTATGGAAACACCATATATTTT	CASSIGAGYGNTIYF
TRBD1	TRBV10-2	TRBJ1-1	once	TGCGCCAGCAGTGAACGGGGGGGACAGGGGGCGGGAAACACTGAAGCTTTCTTT	CASSERGGQGAGNTEAFF
-	TRBV27	TRBJ1-5	-	TGTGCCAGCAGTCCGACAAATCAGCCCCAGCATTTT	CASSPTNQPQHF
-	TRBV14	TRBJ1-4	few	TGTGCCAGCAGCCATCGAAGAAGCGACGGGATGAATGAAAAACTGTTTTTT	CASSHRRSDGMNEKLFF